This T cell receptor (beta chain) was observed in a study of cytotoxic CD8 clonotypes in ibrutinib-treated CLL. The overall study: The study included about a dozen relapsed/refractory and roughly 16 treatment-naive patients; under 18 had IGHV unmutated disease.

Details on this clone: The sample holds other DNA sequences that translate to the same CDR3.

The method was immunoSEQ multiplex PCR; TCRdb's version includes in-frame clones alone and lacks a portion of them. The sample has 110,000 to 150,000 clones; 76% are singletons. The CDR3 spans 15 residues. The V end was cut by 1 base, the J end by 3 bases, with 13 bases between. The germline V gene has CDR1 SGHTA and CDR2 FQGTGA. The V call is TRBV7-3, the J call TRBJ2-7, with D perhaps matching TRBD1 or TRBD2 (5 bases each). This specimen was PBMCs, taken after 24 months of ibrutinib treatment. This sequence was found in a human donor with chronic lymphocytic leukemia. In DNA form, the CDR3 reads TGTGCCAGCAGCTTAATTGGCGGGCAGGGCTACGAGCAGTACTTC. It yields the protein CASSLIGGQGYEQYF.